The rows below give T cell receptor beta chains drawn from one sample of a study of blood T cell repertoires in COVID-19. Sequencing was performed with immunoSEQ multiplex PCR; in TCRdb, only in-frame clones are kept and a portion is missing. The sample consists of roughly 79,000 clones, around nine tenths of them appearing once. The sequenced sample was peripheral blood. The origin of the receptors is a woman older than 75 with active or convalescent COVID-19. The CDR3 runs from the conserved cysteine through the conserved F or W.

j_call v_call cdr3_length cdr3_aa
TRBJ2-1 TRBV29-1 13 CSVWTSGANEQFF
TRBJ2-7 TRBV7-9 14 CASSPGGGSYEQYF
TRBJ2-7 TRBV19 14 CASSSGPAMGEQYF
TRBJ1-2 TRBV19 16 CATRSVPGGQNYGYTF
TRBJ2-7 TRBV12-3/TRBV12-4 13 CATKRGGGREQYF
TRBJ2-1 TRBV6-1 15 CASSERDRGRDEQFF
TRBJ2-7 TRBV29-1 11 CSAAGYYEQYF
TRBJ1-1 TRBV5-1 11 CASRGETEAFF
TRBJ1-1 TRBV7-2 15 CASSLGRGWGTEAFF
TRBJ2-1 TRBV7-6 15 CASSSGTGAYNEQFF
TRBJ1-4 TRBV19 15 CASSPLGAGGEKLFF
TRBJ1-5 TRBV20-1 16 CSASGGQQGAGQPQHF
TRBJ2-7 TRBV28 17 CASSPNRQGRWRYEQYF
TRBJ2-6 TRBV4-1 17 CASSQGRQGRRANVLTF
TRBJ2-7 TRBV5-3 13 CAGRGGSSYEQYF
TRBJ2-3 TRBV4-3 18 CASSQAGGLVTSTDTQYF
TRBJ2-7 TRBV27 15 CASSSPGQGSLEQYF
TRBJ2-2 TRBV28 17 CASIRGGGTGYTGELFF
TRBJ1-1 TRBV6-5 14 CASSYGTGRGEAFF
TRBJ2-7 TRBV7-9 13 CASSRGGSPEQYF
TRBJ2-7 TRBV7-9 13 CASSTAGGYEQYF
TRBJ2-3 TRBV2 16 CASSVGGGRTTDTQYF
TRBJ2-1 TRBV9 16 CASSGLTSGHYNEQFF
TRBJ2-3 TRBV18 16 CASSRTSGGAVDTQYF
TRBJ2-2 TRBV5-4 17 CASSLGLAGGASGELFF
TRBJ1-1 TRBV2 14 CASSGGSSSSEAFF
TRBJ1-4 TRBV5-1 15 CASSFGQVIGEKLFF
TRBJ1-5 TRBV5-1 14 CASSLDGGGQPQHF
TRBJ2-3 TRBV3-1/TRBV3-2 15 CASSQLAGGPDTQYF
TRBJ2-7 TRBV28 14 CASSLGQGLREQYF
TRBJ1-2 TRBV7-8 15 CASSLEYPRNYGYTF
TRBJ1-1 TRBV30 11 CAWTVLSEAFF
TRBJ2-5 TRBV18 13 CASSPPGRGNQYF
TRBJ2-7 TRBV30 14 CAWSVRGGTYEQYF
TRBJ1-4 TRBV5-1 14 CASSFGTGDEKLFF
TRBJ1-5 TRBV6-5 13 CASRLYSNQPQHF
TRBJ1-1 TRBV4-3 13 CASSQVQNTEAFF
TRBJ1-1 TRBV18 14 CASSRSSGDTEAFF
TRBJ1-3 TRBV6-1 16 CASSEALGRTGNTIYF
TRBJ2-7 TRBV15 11 CATSRMREQYF
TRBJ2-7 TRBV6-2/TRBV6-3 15 CASSHTSAISYEQYF
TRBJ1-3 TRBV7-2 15 CASSQAAFSGNTIYF
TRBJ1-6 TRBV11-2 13 CASSIRGGSPLHF
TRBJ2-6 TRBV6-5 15 CASKSTGTGANVLTF
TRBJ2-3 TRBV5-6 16 CASSLDTASPTDTQYF
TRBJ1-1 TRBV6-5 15 CASSNGGQGKTEAFF
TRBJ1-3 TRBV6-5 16 CASSYPRQGGGNTIYF
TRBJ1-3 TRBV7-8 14 CASSPGLAGNTIYF
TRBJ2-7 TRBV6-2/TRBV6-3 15 CASSADIWPGYEQYF
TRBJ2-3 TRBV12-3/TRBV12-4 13 CASSLASTDTQYF
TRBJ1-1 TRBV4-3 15 CASSHVGQSNTEAFF
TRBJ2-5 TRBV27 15 CASSLSWTAPGTQYF
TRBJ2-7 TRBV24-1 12 CATSDGRDEQYF
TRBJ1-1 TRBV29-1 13 CSGFTGVVTEAFF
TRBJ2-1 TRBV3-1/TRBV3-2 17 CASSQDGTRGFYNEQFF
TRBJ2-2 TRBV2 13 CASSNSATGELFF
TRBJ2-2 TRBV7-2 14 CASTSNPGTGELFF
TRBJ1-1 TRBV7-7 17 CASSLELVGQGVAEAFF
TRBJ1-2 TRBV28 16 CASSGGGAGILYGYTF